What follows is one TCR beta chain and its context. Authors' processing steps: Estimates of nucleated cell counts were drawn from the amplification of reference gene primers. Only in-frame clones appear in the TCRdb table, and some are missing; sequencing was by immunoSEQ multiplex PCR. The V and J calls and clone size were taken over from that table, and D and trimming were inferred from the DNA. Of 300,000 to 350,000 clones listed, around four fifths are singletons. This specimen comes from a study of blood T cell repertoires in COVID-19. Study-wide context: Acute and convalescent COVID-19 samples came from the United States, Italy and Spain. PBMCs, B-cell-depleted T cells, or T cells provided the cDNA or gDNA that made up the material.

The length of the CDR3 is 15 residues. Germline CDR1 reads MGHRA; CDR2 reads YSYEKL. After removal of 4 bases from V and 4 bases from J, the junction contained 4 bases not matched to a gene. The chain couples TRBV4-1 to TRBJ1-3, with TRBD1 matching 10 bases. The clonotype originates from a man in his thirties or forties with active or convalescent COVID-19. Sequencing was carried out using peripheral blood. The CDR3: CASSPGTGEGNTIYF. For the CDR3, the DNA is TGCGCCAGCAGCCCAGGGACAGGGGAAGGAAACACCATATATTTT.